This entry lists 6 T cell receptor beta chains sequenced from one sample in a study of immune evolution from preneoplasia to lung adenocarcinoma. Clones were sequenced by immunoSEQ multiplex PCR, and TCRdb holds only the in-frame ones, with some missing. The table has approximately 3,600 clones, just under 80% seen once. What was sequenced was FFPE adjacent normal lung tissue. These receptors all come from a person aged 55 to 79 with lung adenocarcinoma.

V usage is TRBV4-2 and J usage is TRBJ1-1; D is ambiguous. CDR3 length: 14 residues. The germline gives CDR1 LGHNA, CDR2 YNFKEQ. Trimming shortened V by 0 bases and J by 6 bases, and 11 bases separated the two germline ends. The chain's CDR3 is CASSQDVAGAEAFF. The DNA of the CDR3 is TGTGCCAGCAGCCAAGATGTAGCAGGAGCTGAAGCTTTCTTT.

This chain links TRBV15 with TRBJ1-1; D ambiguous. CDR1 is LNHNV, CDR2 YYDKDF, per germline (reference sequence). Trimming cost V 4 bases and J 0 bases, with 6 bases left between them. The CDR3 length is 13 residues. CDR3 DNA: TGTGCCACCAGCACGACGATGAACACTGAAGCTTTCTTT. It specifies CATSTTMNTEAFF.

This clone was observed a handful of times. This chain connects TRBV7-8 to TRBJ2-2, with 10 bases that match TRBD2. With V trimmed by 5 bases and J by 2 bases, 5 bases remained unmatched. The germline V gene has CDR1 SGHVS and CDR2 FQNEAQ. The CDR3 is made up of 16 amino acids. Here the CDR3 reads CASSRLAGVNTGELFF. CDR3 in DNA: TGTGCCAGCAGCCGCCTAGCGGGAGTAAACACCGGGGAGCTGTTTTTT.

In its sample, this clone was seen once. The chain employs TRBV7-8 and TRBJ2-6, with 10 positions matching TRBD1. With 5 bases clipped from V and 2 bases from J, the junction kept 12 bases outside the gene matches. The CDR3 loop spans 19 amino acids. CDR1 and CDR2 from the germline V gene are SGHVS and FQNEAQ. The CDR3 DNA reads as TGTGCCAGCAGCCGAAGCCGGGGACAGGGGACGGCTGGGGCCAACGTCCTGACTTTC. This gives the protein CASSRSRGQGTAGANVLTF.

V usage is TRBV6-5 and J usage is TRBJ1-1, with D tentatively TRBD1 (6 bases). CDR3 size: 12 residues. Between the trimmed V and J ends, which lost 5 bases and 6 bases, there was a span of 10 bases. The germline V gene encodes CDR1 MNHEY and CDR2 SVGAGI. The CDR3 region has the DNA TGTGCCAGCAGTCCACAGGGAGCTGAAGCTTTCTTT. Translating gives CASSPQGAEAFF.

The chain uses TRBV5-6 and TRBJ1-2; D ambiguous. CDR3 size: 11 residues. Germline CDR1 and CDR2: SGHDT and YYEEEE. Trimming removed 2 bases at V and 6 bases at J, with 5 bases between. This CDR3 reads CASSLWDGYTF. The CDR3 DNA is TGTGCCAGCAGCTTATGGGATGGCTACACCTTC.